This TCR beta chain originates from a study of blood T cell repertoires in COVID-19. About the study: The samples span acute and convalescent COVID-19 from the United States, Italy and Spain. PBMCs, B-cell-depleted T cells, or T cells provided the cDNA or gDNA that made up the material.

This clone was seen only once. CDR1 is SEHNR and CDR2 is FQNEAQ in the germline V gene (reference sequence). V lost 4 bases, J lost 6 bases, and 18 bases lay in between. The CDR3 has 15 residues. In the authors' methods: By means of reference gene primer amplification, nucleated cell counts were estimated. Method: immunoSEQ multiplex PCR; TCRdb's copy keeps in-frame clones and lacks some. Clone size and V and J calls were adopted from that table, with D and trimming inferred from the DNA. The sample lists approximately 55,000 clones, around 80% occurring once. The genes are TRBV7-9 and TRBJ1-1; possibly TRBD1 for D (6 bases). This clonotype was obtained from a young man with COVID-19, enrolled during active disease. The source material was peripheral blood. The CDR3 coding sequence is TGTGCCAGCAGCTCCACCACTACAGGGAGGGCTGAAGCTTTCTTT. Residues: CASSSTTTGRAEAFF.